This TCR beta chain was found in a study of blood T cells in healthy people across ages. The CDR3 runs 14 residues. Deletions cut 8 bases from V and 2 bases from J, with 12 bases between. Together with a sample-barcoded 5' primer, a J-beta primer mix was included in a second PCR lasting roughly 6 to 12 cycles. No fewer than 3 million CDR3-containing paired-end reads came from each sample. TCRdb re-called the 5' RACE reads with MiXCR, one entry per CDR3 protein. The sample consists of approximately 580,000 distinct CDR3 sequences, 24% of them appearing once. These data are also associated with another study on T cells of mothers and their children.

The sequence was collected from a boy younger than 18 in good health. The chain joins TRBV12-3 or TRBV12-4 to TRBJ1-4; possibly TRBD1 for D (6 bases). Sequencing input: blood. CDR3 nucleotides: TGTGCCAGCGGATACAGGGCGACTAATGAAAAACTGTTTTTT. Protein: CASGYRATNEKLFF.